Listed below are T cell receptor beta chains from one sample, sequenced in a study of cytomegalovirus exposure and HLA in healthy donors. Assay used: immunoSEQ multiplex PCR; TCRdb lists only in-frame clones, some missing. The data hold 70,000 or so clones, with about 93% observed a single time. Specimen: PBMCs. These receptor sequences come from a man aged 18 to 35 in good health and CMV-seropositive. Both conserved end residues are trimmed from each CDR3. Some rows mark clone size as missing; the rest say once, few, many or name a class of expanded clone.

v_call	j_call	clone_size	cdr3_aa
TRBV5-8	TRBJ2-5	once	ASSPRTGIETQY
TRBV19	TRBJ1-4	.	ASSTRQGAAEKLF
TRBV18	TRBJ1-1	once	ASSPWSGTEAF
TRBV28	TRBJ1-2	.	ASSYYSGEGYT
TRBV9	TRBJ1-3	.	ASSPRQGLGGNTIY
TRBV28	TRBJ1-4	.	ASSWPRGQVGEKLF
TRBV11-2	TRBJ2-7	.	ASSVALSYEQY
TRBV30	TRBJ1-1	once	AWSVGRYTEAF
TRBV5-6	TRBJ1-4	.	ASRPAGQINEKLF
TRBV7-9	TRBJ2-1	.	ASSFFDLRASYNEQF
TRBV5-6	TRBJ2-3	.	ASSRTIRGTDTQY
TRBV9	TRBJ2-7	.	ASSVGLAGAALSEQY
TRBV19	TRBJ2-3	.	ASSPVLEATVKTDTQY
TRBV11-3	TRBJ1-4	.	ASSSGQSFEKLF
TRBV10-2	TRBJ1-1	.	ASSREGSTEAF
TRBV18	TRBJ1-3	.	ASSPDRGRNTIY
TRBV27	TRBJ2-1	.	ASSTATSGSYNEQF
TRBV27	TRBJ2-7	.	ASSLCGVTGTVSYEQY
TRBV5-1	TRBJ2-1	.	ASSLAWGEGYNEQF
TRBV10-1	TRBJ2-3	once	ASSLTSGITDTQY
TRBV9	TRBJ2-3	.	ASSVASRTDTQY
TRBV29-1	TRBJ2-7	.	SVGTVFSSYEQY
TRBV19	TRBJ2-7	.	ASSIDRGSYEQY
TRBV7-3	TRBJ2-3	.	ASSLRGPRLAGGADTQY